One sample yielded the 15 T cell receptor beta chains listed below, sequenced in a study of T-cell memory formation after mild COVID-19. One entry per CDR3 protein results from TCRdb running MiXCR on the 5' RACE reads. The table includes almost 550,000 distinct CDR3 sequences, just over 20% detected once. Sequencing was carried out using PBMCs or a T cell subset sorted from them (not recorded which). The receptors were sampled from an adult woman who had mild COVID-19 (a few samples of this study predate the infection). Cell type and time point are not known.

The rearrangement joins TRBV5-1 to TRBJ1-2; D ambiguous. V lost 0 bases to trimming and J lost 2 bases, with 8 bases between them. The V gene's germline CDR1 is SGHRS and CDR2 YFSETQ. The CDR3 is 14 residues long. This CDR3 is CASSLVAENYGYTF. In DNA, the CDR3 is TGCGCCAGCAGCTTGGTTGCAGAAAACTATGGCTACACCTTC.

This clonotype was seen more than once but under ten times. The V call is TRBV7-9, the J call TRBJ2-7; 9 positions agree with TRBD1. The J segment lost 1 base and the V segment lost 4 bases, leaving 5 bases of the junction unmatched. This CDR3 region has 15 residues. Germline V CDR1 and CDR2: SEHNR, FQNEAQ (reference sequence). The CDR3 spells CASSWVGTGSYEQYF. The CDR3 DNA is TGTGCCAGCAGCTGGGTAGGGACAGGGTCCTACGAGCAGTACTTC. Variable domain in full (rest from reference TRBV7-9 and TRBJ2-7): DTGVSQNPRHKITKRGQNVTFRCDPISEHNRLYWYRQTLGQGPEFLTYFQNEAQLEKSRLLSDRFSAERPKGSFSTLEIQRTEQGDSAMYLCASSWVGTGSYEQYFGPGTRLTVT.

This clonotype was observed a few times. This sequence joins TRBV4-1 and TRBJ1-4; 11 bases line up with TRBD1. The CDR3 length is 17 residues. Germline V gene data show CDR1 as MGHRA and CDR2 as YSYEKL. V lost 4 bases, J lost 4 bases, and 8 bases stayed unmatched. CDR3 sequence: CASSLTGTGGSNEKLFF. Here the CDR3 DNA reads TGCGCCAGCAGCCTAACTGGGACAGGGGGAAGTAATGAAAAACTGTTTTTT.

V usage is TRBV6-2 or TRBV6-3 and J usage is TRBJ2-5, with TRBD1 matching over 7 bases. The CDR3 runs 15 residues. Germline values: CDR1 MNHEY, CDR2 SVGEGT. Unmatched junction bases numbered 7, after V lost 5 bases and J lost 1 base. The CDR3 DNA reads TGTGCCAGCAGTACAACGACAGGGCCCCAAGAGACCCAGTACTTC. Its translation is CASSTTTGPQETQYF.

The CDR3 region has the DNA TGCGCCAGCAGCTTGGCCGAACCCCAGGGGTACGAGCAGTACTTC. The encoded protein is CASSLAEPQGYEQYF. This chain uses TRBV5-1 with TRBJ2-7; D perhaps matches TRBD1 (6 bases). CDR3 size: 15 residues. Germline assignment: CDR1 SGHRS and CDR2 YFSETQ. Trimming stripped 0 bases from V and 4 bases from J, with 14 bases between.

This chain connects TRBV3-1 to TRBJ1-1; D gene unclear. The CDR3 contains 11 residues. Germline V gene lookup returns CDR1 LGHDT and CDR2 YNNKEL (reference sequence). Deletions cut 11 bases from V and 1 base from J, with 8 bases between. The DNA for the CDR3 is TGTGCCGCCGGGTGGAACACTGAAGCTTTCTTT. This codes for CAAGWNTEAFF. The whole variable domain, remainder taken from reference TRBV3-1 and TRBJ1-1, is DTAVSQTPKYLVTQMGNDKSIKCEQNLGHDTMYWYKQDSKKFLKIMFSYNNKELIINETVPNRFSPKSPDKAHLNLHINSLELGDSAVYFCAAGWNTEAFFGQGTRLTVV.

The J gene is TRBJ2-1, the V gene TRBV11-3, with no clear D. V lost 5 bases and J lost 10, with 12 bases in between. This CDR3 has 12 residues. CDR1 and CDR2 from the germline V gene are SGHNT and YENEEA. This CDR3 is CASSADWGEQFF. The DNA of the CDR3 is TGTGCCAGCAGCGCCGACTGGGGAGAGCAGTTCTTC. The full variable domain, with the rest looked up from reference TRBV11-3 and TRBJ2-1, is EAGVVQSPRYKIIEKKQPVAFWCNPISGHNTLYWYLQNLGQGPELLIRYENEEAVDDSQLPKDRFSAERLKGVDSTLKIQPAELGDSAVYLCASSADWGEQFFGPGTRLTVL.

CDR3 nucleotides: TGTGCCAGCAGTCCCGGGACAGGGCGCGGCGAGACCCAGTACTTC. The encoded protein is CASSPGTGRGETQYF. This sequence joins TRBV27 and TRBJ2-5, with 9 nucleotides matching TRBD1. CDR1 is MNHEY and CDR2 is SMNVEV in the germline V gene (reference sequence). The CDR3 totals 15 residues. Germline trimming cut 5 bases from V and 5 bases from J; bases unmatched to any gene: 9.

The chain is built from TRBV7-2 and TRBJ1-1, with 8 bases lining up with TRBD1. The CDR3 sequence is 16 residues long. Looked up from germline, CDR1 is SGHTA and CDR2 is FQGNSA. Losses at the gene ends were 2 bases for V and 3 bases for J; bases not matched to a gene: 8. CDR3 bases: TGTGCCAGCAGCTTATGGGGTCAGGGGGCCCACACTGAAGCTTTCTTT. Amino acids: CASSLWGQGAHTEAFF.

The chain carries TRBV20-1 and TRBJ2-5, with D maybe TRBD2 (5 bases). The germline CDR1 and CDR2 sequences are DFQATT and SNEGSKA (reference sequence). V lost 6 bases to trimming and J lost 5 bases, with 16 bases between them. The CDR3 has 13 amino acids. This CDR3 reads CSAKSRGLETQYF. The CDR3 nucleotides read TGCAGTGCGAAGAGCCGAGGGTTGGAGACCCAGTACTTC.

This clonotype showed up just a few times. The chain combines TRBV4-1 with TRBJ2-3, with 14 positions matching TRBD2. Germline CDR1 and CDR2: MGHRA and YSYEKL. With 2 bases clipped from V and 4 bases from J, the junction kept 17 bases outside the gene matches. This CDR3 has 21 amino acids. The CDR3 protein is CASSQHFSGTSGGFPPDTQYF. The DNA for the CDR3 is TGCGCCAGCAGCCAACATTTCTCCGGGACTAGCGGGGGATTTCCGCCAGATACGCAGTATTTT.

This clonotype was counted a few times. The chain recombines TRBV7-2 with TRBJ2-7; 12 nucleotides line up with TRBD2. Germline-derived CDR1 and CDR2 are SGHTA and FQGNSA. V gave up 4 bases and J gave up 0 bases; unmatched junction bases: 7. The CDR3 loop spans 17 amino acids. The chain's CDR3 is CASSSPGLAGRSYEQYF. CDR3 nucleotide sequence: TGTGCCAGCAGCTCCCCGGGACTAGCGGGCCGCTCCTACGAGCAGTACTTC.

The chain joins TRBV12-3 or TRBV12-4 to TRBJ1-5, with a tentative D call TRBD1 (5 bases). Trimming took 10 bases from V and 0 from J, leaving 19 bases between them. CDR3 length: 16 residues. Here the CDR3 reads CATAGPGLHSNQPQHF. DNA of the CDR3: TGTGCCACTGCAGGTCCAGGGCTTCATAGCAATCAGCCCCAGCATTTT.

The chain recombines TRBV27 with TRBJ1-6; 7 nucleotides match TRBD1. Per germline, CDR1 MNHEY and CDR2 SMNVEV (reference sequence). This CDR3 comprises 17 residues. V dropped 6 bases and J dropped 1; count of bases not matched to a gene: 9. DNA of the CDR3: TGTGCCAGCAGGCGACAGGGTGCGGGGTCCTATAATTCACCCCTCCACTTT. Translating it yields CASRRQGAGSYNSPLHF.

V usage is TRBV7-9 and J usage is TRBJ1-1; D is unresolved. V was trimmed by 5 bases and J by 5 bases, leaving 15 bases between them. Germline values: CDR1 SEHNR, CDR2 FQNEAQ (reference sequence). The CDR3 contains 14 residues. The CDR3 DNA sequence: TGTGCCAGCAGCCCTCTAATGGTGGGAACTGAAGCTTTCTTT. The encoded protein is CASSPLMVGTEAFF.